This T cell receptor (beta chain) was identified during a study of T cell responses to AZD1222 COVID-19 vaccine. The repertoire was sequenced with immunoSEQ multiplex PCR; TCRdb's copy has only in-frame clones and lacks some. The sample gives roughly 100,000 clones, approximately 91% of which show up once; roughly 3.5% is in the top ten. V gave up 7 bases and J gave up 12 bases, with 13 bases separating them. The CDR3 extends over 10 amino acids. Germline V lookup: CDR1 SQVTM, CDR2 ANQGSEA. Overall study results and limits: Sampled repertoires all dated from after the peak T cell response. The donor cohort was predominantly white British with a female majority, and clonal diversity may have been underestimated. Unmutated variant regions are reportedly the target of nearly half of TCRs that are spike-specific. Vaccine-related CD4 TCRs covered spike, predominating at 160-218 and 743-854.

This clone was observed a few times. Its antigen is still unknown. The source of this sequence is an adult in good health. Sequenced material: peripheral blood, taken on day 0 of AZD1222 vaccination. J is TRBJ2-1 and V is TRBV29-1; D gene unclear. This CDR3 is CSAVTELQFF. CDR3 nucleotides: TGCAGCGCAGTTACAGAGTTGCAGTTCTTC.